The clone carrying this T cell receptor (beta chain) came up a few times. The antigen is not known. The data originate from a study of cytomegalovirus exposure and HLA in healthy donors. Germline V gives CDR1 KGHSH, CDR2 LQKENI. Unmatched junction bases numbered 5, after V lost 0 bases and J lost 6 bases. This CDR3 spans 17 amino acids. Study outcomes and limitations: In a later analysis, parvovirus B19, influenza, CMV and Epstein-Barr virus appeared linked to several top co-occurrence clusters.

Primers for the PCR totalled 60 Vbeta and 13 Jbeta. Method: immunoSEQ multiplex PCR; TCRdb's copy keeps in-frame clones and lacks some. In the table there are roughly 100,000 clones, around 70% of which are singletons. The chain uses TRBV18 and TRBJ2-2; the match to TRBD2 covers 12 bases. This sequence originates from a boy between 10 and 17 years old in good health and CMV-seronegative. Input material: PBMCs. The DNA of the CDR3 is TGTGCCAGCTCACCACCGACTAGCGGGGGCAAAGCCGGGGAGCTGTTTTTT. Amino acids: CASSPPTSGGKAGELFF.